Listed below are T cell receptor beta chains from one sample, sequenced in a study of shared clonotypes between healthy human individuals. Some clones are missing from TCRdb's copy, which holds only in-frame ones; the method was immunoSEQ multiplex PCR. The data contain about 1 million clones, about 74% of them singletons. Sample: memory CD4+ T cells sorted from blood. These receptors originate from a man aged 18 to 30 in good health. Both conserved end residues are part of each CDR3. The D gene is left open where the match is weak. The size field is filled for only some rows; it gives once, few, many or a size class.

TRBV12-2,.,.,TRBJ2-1,CASRLAPLYEQFF,TGTGCAAGTCGCTTAGCCCCCCTTTATGAGCAGTTCTTC
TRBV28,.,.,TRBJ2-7,CASSLSQGRTYEQYF,TGTGCCAGCAGTTTAAGCCAGGGGAGGACCTACGAGCAGTACTTC
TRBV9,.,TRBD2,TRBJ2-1,CASSPRLAPQTNEQFF,TGTGCCAGCAGCCCTCGACTAGCCCCCCAGACCAATGAGCAGTTCTTC
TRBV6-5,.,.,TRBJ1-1,CASSRQMNTEAFF,TGTGCCAGCAGTCGACAGATGAACACTGAAGCTTTCTTT
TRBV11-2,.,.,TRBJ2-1,CASSLKYSNEQFF,TGTGCCAGCAGCTTGAAATACTCAAATGAGCAGTTCTTC
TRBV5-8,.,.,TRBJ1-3,CASSSDHSGNTIYF,TGTGCCAGCAGTTCAGATCACTCTGGAAACACCATATATTTT
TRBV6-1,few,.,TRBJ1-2,CASSEAFGGANYGYTF,TGTGCCAGCAGTGAAGCGTTTGGGGGAGCTAACTATGGCTACACCTTC
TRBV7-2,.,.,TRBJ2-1,CASSQTVSYNEQFF,TGTGCCAGCAGCCAGACAGTCTCCTACAATGAGCAGTTCTTC
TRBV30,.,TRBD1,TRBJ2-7,CAWSLTRDRAEQYF,TGTGCCTGGAGTCTTACTAGGGACAGGGCCGAGCAGTACTTC
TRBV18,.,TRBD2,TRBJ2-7,CASSPSGLAFPYEQYF,TGTGCCAGCTCACCTTCAGGACTAGCCTTTCCCTACGAGCAGTACTTC
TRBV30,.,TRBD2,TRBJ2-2,CAWSFGLAAGELFF,TGTGCCTGGAGTTTCGGACTAGCGGCCGGGGAGCTGTTTTTT
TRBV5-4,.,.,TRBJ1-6,CASSLRPDGNSPLHF,TGTGCCAGCAGCTTAAGACCGGACGGTAATTCACCCCTCCACTTT
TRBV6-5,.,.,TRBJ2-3,CASSLLGF,TGTGCCAGCAGCCTACTCGGATTT
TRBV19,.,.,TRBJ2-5,CASSIVLREETQYF,TGTGCCAGTAGTATAGTGCTACGGGAGGAGACCCAGTACTTC
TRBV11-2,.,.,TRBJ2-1,CASSGDALGDFEQFF,TGTGCCAGCAGCGGGGACGCTCTCGGGGACTTTGAGCAGTTCTTC
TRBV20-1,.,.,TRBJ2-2,CSAGTAGELFF,TGCAGTGCTGGGACTGCCGGGGAGCTGTTTTTT
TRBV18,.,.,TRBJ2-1,CASSVSIPVDEQFF,TGTGCCAGCTCAGTTAGCATCCCCGTGGATGAGCAGTTCTTC
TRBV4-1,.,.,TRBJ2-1,CASSQESLSSAWAYSSYNEQFF,TGCGCCAGCAGCCAAGAGTCCCTATCTAGCGCCTGGGCCTATAGCTCCTACAATGAGCAGTTCTTC
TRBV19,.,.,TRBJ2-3,CASGPRATTDTQYF,TGTGCCAGTGGACCAAGAGCCACCACAGATACGCAGTATTTT
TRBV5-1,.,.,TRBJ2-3,CASRQDMDTQYF,TGCGCCAGCAGGCAGGATATGGATACGCAGTATTTT
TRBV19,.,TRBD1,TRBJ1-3,CASSSPTGERNTIYF,TGTGCCAGTAGTTCCCCGACAGGGGAAAGGAACACCATATATTTT
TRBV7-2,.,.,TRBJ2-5,CASSLIWTETQYF,TGTGCCAGCAGCTTAATCTGGACAGAGACCCAGTACTTC
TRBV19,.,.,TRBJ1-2,CASSNRVPNYGYTF,TGTGCCAGTAGCAACAGGGTCCCCAACTATGGCTACACCTTC
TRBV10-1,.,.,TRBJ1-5,CASSCRGGGGDNQPQHF,TGCGCCAGCAGCTGCAGGGGAGGGGGAGGCGACAATCAGCCCCAGCATTTT
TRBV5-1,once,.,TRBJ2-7,CASSSPPEVVEQYF,TGCGCCAGCAGCTCTCCTCCCGAGGTTGTCGAGCAGTACTTC
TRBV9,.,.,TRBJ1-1,CASSVGNILNTEAFF,TGTGCCAGCAGCGTAGGGAATATATTGAACACTGAAGCTTTCTTT
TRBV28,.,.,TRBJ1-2,CASSRVGWDYGYTF,TGTGCCAGCAGTCGGGTGGGTTGGGACTATGGCTACACCTTC
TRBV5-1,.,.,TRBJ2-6,CASSLGPTSGANVLTF,TGCGCCAGCAGCTTAGGACCGACCTCTGGGGCCAACGTCCTGACTTTC
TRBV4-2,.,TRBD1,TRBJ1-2,CASSQGQGNAYGYTF,TGTGCCAGCAGCCAAGGACAGGGGAACGCCTATGGCTACACCTTC
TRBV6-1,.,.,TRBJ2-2,CASSETRGATGELFF,TGTGCCAGCAGTGAAACCAGGGGGGCGACCGGGGAGCTGTTTTTT
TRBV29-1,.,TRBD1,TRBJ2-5,CSVLGTGQETQYF,TGCAGCGTTCTTGGGACAGGGCAAGAGACCCAGTACTTC
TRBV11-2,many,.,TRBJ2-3,CASSLEGTTDTQYF,TGTGCCAGCAGCTTAGAAGGGACCACAGATACGCAGTATTTT
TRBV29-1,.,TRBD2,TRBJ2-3,CSVVRDYSTDTQYF,TGCAGCGTTGTTCGGGACTACAGCACAGATACGCAGTATTTT
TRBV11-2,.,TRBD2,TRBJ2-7,CASSVQSSGSYEQYF,TGTGCCAGCAGCGTACAATCTAGCGGGTCCTACGAGCAGTACTTC
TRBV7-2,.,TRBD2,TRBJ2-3,CASSPSSSGVTDTQYF,TGTGCCAGCAGCCCATCCTCCAGCGGGGTCACAGATACGCAGTATTTT
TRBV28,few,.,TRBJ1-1,CASRPTGNTEAFF,TGTGCCAGCAGACCGACAGGTAACACTGAAGCTTTCTTT
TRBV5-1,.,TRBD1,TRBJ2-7,CASSSQGTAEQYF,TGCGCCAGCAGCTCACAGGGGACAGCCGAGCAGTACTTC
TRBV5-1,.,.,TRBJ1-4,CASSFEGRQTNEKLFF,TGCGCCAGCAGCTTTGAGGGTCGACAAACTAATGAAAAACTGTTTTTT
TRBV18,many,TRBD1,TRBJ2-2,CASSPEGQGVAGELFF,TGTGCCAGCTCTCCGGAGGGACAGGGCGTCGCCGGGGAGCTGTTTTTT
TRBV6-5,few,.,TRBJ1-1,CASSYGGGHTEAFF,TGTGCCAGCAGTTACGGAGGGGGACACACTGAAGCTTTCTTT
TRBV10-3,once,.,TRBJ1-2,CAIRFGLDYGYTF,TGTGCCATCAGATTTGGGCTGGACTATGGCTACACCTTC
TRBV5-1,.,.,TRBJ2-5,CASSLDRQDQQETQYF,TGCGCCAGCAGCTTGGATCGGCAGGACCAACAAGAGACCCAGTACTTC
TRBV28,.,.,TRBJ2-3,CASVRGAPTDTQYF,TGTGCCAGCGTCCGGGGGGCGCCTACAGATACGCAGTATTTT
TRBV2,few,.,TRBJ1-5,CASTSLGSNQPQHF,TGTGCCAGCACTTCCCTTGGTAGCAATCAGCCCCAGCATTTT
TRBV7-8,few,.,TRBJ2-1,CASSLGRNNEQFF,TGTGCCAGCAGCTTAGGACGAAACAATGAGCAGTTCTTC
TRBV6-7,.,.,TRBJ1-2,CASKAGAGSYGYTF,TGTGCCAGCAAGGCCGGGGCAGGTAGTTATGGCTACACCTTC
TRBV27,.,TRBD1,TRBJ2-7,CASSPRQGVSEQYF,TGTGCCAGCAGCCCCCGACAGGGAGTCAGCGAGCAGTACTTC
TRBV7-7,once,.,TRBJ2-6,CASSQSFKPQSRANVLTF,TGTGCCAGCAGCCAATCTTTTAAGCCACAAAGTCGGGCCAACGTCCTGACTTTC
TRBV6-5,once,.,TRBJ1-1,CASSSFGWGYYTEAFF,TGTGCCAGCAGTTCCTTCGGTTGGGGGTATTACACTGAAGCTTTCTTT
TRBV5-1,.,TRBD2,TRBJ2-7,CASSGTSVGEQYF,TGCGCCAGCAGCGGCACTAGCGTTGGCGAGCAGTACTTC
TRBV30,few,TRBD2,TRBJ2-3,CAWRAGAFTDTQYF,TGTGCCTGGAGAGCGGGAGCCTTCACAGATACGCAGTATTTT
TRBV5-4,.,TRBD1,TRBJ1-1,CASSLGQGVGEAFF,TGTGCCAGCAGTTTAGGGCAGGGGGTCGGTGAAGCTTTCTTT
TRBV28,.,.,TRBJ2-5,CASSFRPGDEETQYF,TGTGCCAGCAGTTTTCGGCCCGGGGACGAAGAGACCCAGTACTTC
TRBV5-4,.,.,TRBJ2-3,CASSGGPGTSTDTQYF,TGTGCCAGCAGCGGGGGCCCCGGGACTAGCACAGATACGCAGTATTTT
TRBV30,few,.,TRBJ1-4,CAWSVGRYNEKLFF,TGTGCCTGGAGTGTTGGACGGTACAATGAAAAACTGTTTTTT
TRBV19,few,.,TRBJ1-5,CASSIRGNQPQHF,TGTGCCAGTAGTATCAGGGGCAATCAGCCCCAGCATTTT
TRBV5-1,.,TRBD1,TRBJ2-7,CASSLGQGDEQYF,TGCGCCAGCAGCTTGGGACAGGGCGACGAGCAGTACTTC